The clone carrying this T cell receptor (beta chain) was recorded only once. Profiled with immunoSEQ multiplex PCR; TCRdb holds only in-frame clones, not every one. The sample lists under 110,000 clones, 85% occurring once. The data are from a study of blood T cell repertoires in COVID-19. Background on the study: Samples of COVID-19 (acute and convalescent) were obtained from the United States, Italy and Spain.

This TCR was sampled from a woman in her 70s with active or convalescent COVID-19. Sequenced sample: peripheral blood.

The CDR3 DNA reads TGTGCCAGCAGCTTAGCAACACAGGGGACCTCTTATGGTGAGCAGTTCTTC. Its protein product is CASSLATQGTSYGEQFF. V is TRBV7-2 and J is TRBJ2-1; TRBD1 matches at 7 bases. Germline CDR1 reads SGHTA; CDR2 reads FQGNSA. This CDR3 is 17 amino acids long. Trimming removed 0 bases from V and 9 bases from J; junction bases left unmatched: 14.